A single T cell receptor beta chain is shown here with its context. Antigen: not known. These data belong to a study of blood T cells in healthy people across ages. Study-level results: The CMV status of each donor remained undetermined, and this could have confounded shifts in expanded clonotypes. Naive and antigen-experienced cells were not separated, limiting conclusive comparison. The fall in TCR beta diversity per million T cells was roughly linear with age.

With 7 bases removed from V and 0 bases from J, the gap between germline ends came to 16 bases. CDR1 SGHVS and CDR2 FQNEAQ come from the germline V gene. This CDR3 comprises 15 residues. Then a second PCR, running roughly 7 to 11 cycles, was carried out with a sample-barcoded 5' primer and a J-beta primer mix. Template switching added a 12-random-nucleotide identifier to every cDNA molecule. TCRdb re-called the 5' RACE reads with MiXCR, one entry per CDR3 protein. The sample lists about 1,400,000 distinct CDR3 sequences; roughly 64% were seen once. The chain joins TRBV7-8 to TRBJ2-7; weak D call: TRBD1 (6 bases). The receptor was isolated from a man younger than 30 in good health. The sequenced sample consisted of blood. In DNA form, the CDR3 reads TGTGCCAGCACGGCCCCGGGACATAGCTCCTACGAGCAGTACTTC. Its translation: CASTAPGHSSYEQYF.